This is a list of T cell receptor beta chains from one sample in a study of blood T cells in healthy people across ages. TCRdb processed the 5' RACE reads anew with MiXCR; each CDR3 protein has one entry. The sample records approximately 770,000 distinct CDR3 sequences, roughly 60% being singletons. Sample: blood. The receptors derive from a man under 40 in good health. CDR3s include the opening cysteine and the closing phenylalanine or tryptophan. The D gene is left open where the match is weak. The size entry is marked missing in some rows and otherwise reads once, few, many or a size class.

clone_size,v_call,d_call,j_call,cdr3_aa,cdr3_nt
-,TRBV7-3,TRBD2,TRBJ2-2,CASSLGLAGGPGTGELFF,TGTGCCAGCAGCTTGGGACTAGCGGGAGGGCCGGGGACCGGGGAGCTGTTTTTT
-,TRBV7-9,-,TRBJ2-7,CASPTGPNYSYEQYF,TGTGCCAGCCCCACGGGGCCTAACTACTCCTACGAGCAGTACTTC
-,TRBV20-1,-,TRBJ2-5,CSASGNPPGRARLETQYF,TGCAGTGCTAGCGGGAATCCTCCGGGGCGGGCAAGATTGGAGACCCAGTACTTC
-,TRBV3-1,TRBD1,TRBJ1-1,CASSQDRARAFF,TGTGCCAGCAGCCAGGACAGGGCCCGAGCTTTCTTT
few,TRBV29-1,-,TRBJ1-1,CSVESQQTRSEAFF,TGCAGCGTTGAGTCTCAACAGACCCGGAGTGAAGCTTTCTTT
-,TRBV12-3/TRBV12-4,-,TRBJ1-6,CASSLALETDSPLHF,TGTGCCAGCAGTTTAGCGCTGGAGACAGATTCACCCCTCCACTTT
-,TRBV12-3/TRBV12-4,TRBD2,TRBJ2-1,CASSPPGLLYNEQFF,TGTGCCAGCAGTCCCCCGGGACTACTTTACAATGAGCAGTTCTTC
-,TRBV6-5,-,TRBJ1-6,CASRPGTWDSPLHF,TGTGCCAGCAGACCCGGGACTTGGGATTCACCCCTCCACTTT
-,TRBV20-1,TRBD2,TRBJ2-1,CSARDGGWRGAYNEQFF,TGCAGTGCTAGAGATGGTGGGTGGCGGGGGGCCTACAATGAGCAGTTCTTC
-,TRBV12-3/TRBV12-4,TRBD2,TRBJ2-1,CASSLRGLAGRGGGEQFF,TGTGCCAGCAGTTTAAGAGGACTAGCGGGCCGTGGGGGTGGTGAGCAGTTCTTC
-,TRBV2,TRBD2,TRBJ2-1,CASSGWGGSSYNEQFF,TGTGCCAGCAGTGGGTGGGGCGGGAGCTCCTACAATGAGCAGTTCTTC
few,TRBV7-2,TRBD2,TRBJ2-1,CASSLKGLAGGIYNEQFF,TGTGCCAGCAGCCTCAAGGGACTAGCGGGGGGGATATACAATGAGCAGTTCTTC
-,TRBV6-2/TRBV6-3,-,TRBJ1-1,CASSADREAFF,TGTGCCAGCAGTGCCGACAGGGAAGCTTTCTTT
few,TRBV5-1,-,TRBJ2-3,CASSLGGYSTDTQYF,TGCGCCAGCAGCTTGGGGGGGTATTCGACAGATACGCAGTATTTT
-,TRBV9,-,TRBJ2-3,CASSVEKGSDTQYF,TGTGCCAGCAGCGTAGAAAAGGGTTCAGATACGCAGTATTTT
-,TRBV4-3,TRBD1,TRBJ1-4,CASSQASGGATNEKLFF,TGCGCCAGCAGCCAAGCTTCAGGGGGCGCAACTAATGAAAAACTGTTTTTT
-,TRBV20-1,TRBD1,TRBJ2-1,CSAISPHRGRYNEQFF,TGCAGTGCTATCTCCCCCCACAGGGGGCGTTACAATGAGCAGTTCTTC
-,TRBV5-1,-,TRBJ2-7,CASSVASGEYEQYF,TGCGCCAGCAGCGTGGCTTCGGGGGAATACGAGCAGTACTTC
-,TRBV7-8,TRBD1,TRBJ1-2,CASSPKLIGGDSGGYTF,TGTGCCAGCAGCCCTAAGTTGATAGGGGGCGACTCTGGTGGCTACACCTTC
once,TRBV6-2/TRBV6-3,TRBD2,TRBJ2-7,CASRHGTSTYNEQYF,TGTGCCAGCAGACACGGGACTAGCACTTACAATGAGCAGTACTTC
-,TRBV27,-,TRBJ2-4,CASGPRYRDIRYF,TGTGCCAGCGGCCCTCGATACAGAGACATTCGGTACTTC
many,TRBV12-3/TRBV12-4,-,TRBJ2-3,CASSFGGAADTQYF,TGTGCCAGCAGTTTCGGAGGGGCAGCAGATACGCAGTATTTT
-,TRBV7-2,-,TRBJ2-1,CASSWTNEQFF,TGTGCCAGCAGCTGGACCAATGAGCAGTTCTTC
few,TRBV5-1,TRBD2,TRBJ2-5,CASSYSSGGASETQYF,TGCGCCAGCAGCTACTCTAGCGGCGGGGCCTCCGAGACCCAGTACTTC
-,TRBV20-1,-,TRBJ2-6,CSARDGNFGANVLTF,TGCAGTGCTCGGGACGGCAATTTCGGGGCCAACGTCCTGACTTTC
-,TRBV15,TRBD1,TRBJ2-1,CATSLAGTESYNEQFF,TGTGCCACCAGTCTTGCCGGGACAGAGAGCTACAATGAGCAGTTCTTC
-,TRBV7-9,-,TRBJ2-3,CASSFSSVPDTQYF,TGTGCCAGCAGCTTTAGTTCTGTCCCAGATACGCAGTATTTT
-,TRBV7-2,TRBD2,TRBJ2-7,CASSLVNSGSTPYEQYF,TGTGCCAGCAGCTTAGTTAATAGCGGGAGTACTCCCTACGAGCAGTACTTC
-,TRBV20-1,-,TRBJ2-5,CSARASGNYDEQYF,TGCAGTGCTAGAGCCTCCGGGAACTACGATGAGCAGTACTTC
once,TRBV29-1,-,TRBJ1-2,CSVEYRDYGYTF,TGCAGCGTTGAATACAGGGATTATGGCTACACCTTC
-,TRBV7-3,-,TRBJ2-5,CASSSQGGAGGTQYF,TGTGCCAGCAGCTCCCAAGGAGGGGCTGGGGGGACCCAGTACTTC
-,TRBV27,TRBD1,TRBJ1-2,CASRPGQQRRGYTF,TGTGCCAGCAGACCGGGACAGCAACGGCGGGGCTACACCTTC
-,TRBV7-8,-,TRBJ1-5,CASRESGPNQPQHF,TGTGCCAGCAGAGAGTCGGGCCCCAATCAGCCCCAGCATTTT
-,TRBV20-1,TRBD2,TRBJ2-1,CSARDLAASYNEQFF,TGCAGTGCCCGCGACCTAGCGGCGTCCTACAATGAGCAGTTCTTC
-,TRBV28,-,TRBJ1-2,CASSSSDYGYTF,TGTGCCAGCAGTTCATCAGACTATGGCTACACCTTC
-,TRBV24-1,-,TRBJ2-5,CALGGVVQETQYF,TGTGCCTTAGGAGGGGTCGTCCAAGAGACCCAGTACTTC
-,TRBV4-1,TRBD1,TRBJ2-1,CASSQVVDRDNEQFF,TGCGCCAGCAGCCAAGTTGTCGACAGGGACAATGAGCAGTTCTTC
once,TRBV7-2,TRBD2,TRBJ2-7,CASSYQRGFSYEQYF,TGTGCCAGCAGCTACCAGCGGGGGTTCTCCTACGAGCAGTACTTC
many,TRBV20-1,TRBD2,TRBJ2-7,CSARGLAGVWYEQYF,TGCAGTGCTAGAGGGCTAGCGGGAGTCTGGTACGAGCAGTACTTC
-,TRBV12-3/TRBV12-4,TRBD1,TRBJ1-5,CASSSFSDRAYNQPQHF,TGCGCCAGCAGTTCGTTTTCAGACAGGGCTTACAATCAGCCCCAGCATTTT
-,TRBV9,-,TRBJ2-1,CASSAETGSRRGEQFF,TGTGCCAGCAGCGCTGAAACCGGTTCCCGGCGGGGTGAGCAGTTCTTC
-,TRBV13,-,TRBJ2-7,CASSPPMLGYEQYF,TGTGCCAGCAGCCCCCCAATGTTGGGCTACGAGCAGTACTTC
-,TRBV7-2,TRBD1,TRBJ1-1,CASSPRTGKTEAFF,TGTGCCAGCAGCCCACGGACAGGGAAAACTGAAGCTTTCTTT
-,TRBV2,TRBD2,TRBJ2-3,CASSEDPGLAGEGTQYF,TGTGCCAGCAGTGAAGACCCGGGACTAGCGGGGGAGGGTACGCAGTATTTT
many,TRBV25-1,TRBD1,TRBJ2-1,CASSAPETGGFLNEQFF,TGTGCCAGCAGTGCTCCCGAAACAGGGGGCTTTTTGAATGAGCAGTTCTTC
-,TRBV7-9,-,TRBJ2-1,CASSPLGLGGNEQFF,TGTGCCAGCAGCCCATTAGGACTAGGGGGCAATGAGCAGTTCTTC
-,TRBV5-1,-,TRBJ2-5,CASSHGTTQETQYF,TGCGCCAGCAGCCACGGGACAACCCAAGAGACCCAGTACTTC